The clone carrying this TCR beta chain was seen repeatedly, ten times or more. Its matching antigen is unknown. Amplification of TCR beta CDR3 regions was performed using RNA transcripts as template. A first-round RT-PCR of the TCR CDR3 used the HTBI primer set. TCRdb processed the multiplex PCR reads anew with MiXCR; each CDR3 protein has one entry. The sample contains around 400,000 distinct CDR3 sequences, around 15% of which appear only once. Diagnoses were established using clinical symptoms, serum thyroxine and TRAb, thyroid ultrasound and orbital computed tomography. This sample holds PBMCs from 8 to 10 ml fresh peripheral blood. These data belong to a study of T cells in Graves' hyperthyroidism and ophthalmopathy. Study results and caveats: Most expanded thyroid clonotypes above 0.001 recurred in blood.

Germline lookup yields CDR1 MDHEN and CDR2 SYDVKM. The V and J ends lost 4 bases and 6 bases respectively, with 13 bases between them. This CDR3 comprises 13 residues. The chain combines TRBV28 with TRBJ2-7, with TRBD1 as a possible D gene (5 bases). Sequenced: blood. This TCR was recovered from a woman in her sixties with Graves' ophthalmopathy. The CDR3 here is CASSWPARGEQYF. The CDR3, as DNA: TGTGCCAGCAGTTGGCCTGCTAGGGGCGAGCAGTACTTC.